Presented here are 14 T cell receptor beta chains from one specimen sequenced in a study of blood T cell repertoires in COVID-19. Only in-frame clones appear in the TCRdb table, and some are missing; sequencing was by immunoSEQ multiplex PCR. The data show a few hundred thousand clones, around 88% seen once. Specimen: peripheral blood. These TCRs come from a woman between 65 and 79 years old with COVID-19, enrolled during active disease.

This rearrangement joins TRBV6-5 to TRBJ2-7, with 7 nucleotides matching TRBD1. The J segment lost 2 bases and the V segment lost 8 bases, leaving 9 bases of the junction unmatched. In germline, CDR1 is MNHEY, CDR2 SVGAGI. The length of the CDR3 is 14 residues. The CDR3 sequence: CASRPTGYPYEQYF. DNA of the CDR3: TGTGCCAGCCGCCCGACAGGGTACCCCTACGAGCAGTACTTC.

This clone was observed a handful of times. The chain recombines TRBV7-3 with TRBJ1-1, with TRBD1 identical over 9 bases. There are 14 residues in the CDR3. V lost 0 bases and J lost 6; bases outside the gene matches: 2. Germline V gene sequence: CDR1 SGHTA, CDR2 FQGTGA. Here the CDR3 DNA reads TGTGCCAGCAGCTTAACGGGGACAGGGCCTGAAGCTTTCTTT. Translating it yields CASSLTGTGPEAFF.

Only one count was recorded for this clone. The chain employs TRBV10-3 and TRBJ2-3; 7 nucleotides agree with TRBD2. Trimming removed 2 bases from V and 7 bases from J; junction bases left unmatched: 12. Germline CDR1 is ENHRY and CDR2 is SYGVKD. The CDR3 has 16 amino acids. The CDR3 nucleotides are TGTGCCATCAGTGAGGGTATTCTAGCGGAAGCCCATACGCAGTATTTT. This translates into CAISEGILAEAHTQYF.

V and J are TRBV28 and TRBJ1-2; 12 bases fit TRBD1. The CDR3 length is 17 residues. V was clipped by 7 bases and J by 7 bases; unmatched bases: 16. Germline V gives CDR1 MDHEN, CDR2 SYDVKM. Here the CDR3 reads CASTLWGQGATRGGYTF. For the CDR3, the DNA is TGTGCCAGCACCCTATGGGGACAGGGGGCTACCCGTGGTGGCTACACCTTC.

The chain carries TRBV27 and TRBJ2-1; the match to TRBD2 covers 8 bases. Germline-derived CDR1 and CDR2 are MNHEY and SMNVEV (reference sequence). The CDR3 sequence is 14 residues long. V was pared by 6 bases and J by 6 bases, with 7 bases of the junction left unmatched. The CDR3 region is CASSTPGLVNEQFF. As DNA, the CDR3 is TGTGCCAGCAGCACTCCGGGACTAGTCAATGAGCAGTTCTTC.

A few counts support this clone. The rearrangement links TRBV5-6 to TRBJ2-7; D is ambiguous. Per germline, CDR1 SGHDT and CDR2 YYEEEE. The CDR3 length is 13 residues. Trimming removed 4 bases from V and 2 bases from J, with 10 bases in between. CDR3 in amino acids: CASSQESPYEQYF. The CDR3 DNA reads as TGTGCCAGCAGCCAGGAATCCCCCTACGAGCAGTACTTC.

This clone has just a few counts. The chain is built from TRBV24-1 and TRBJ1-2; 7 nucleotides agree with TRBD1. Unmatched junction bases numbered 5, after V lost 4 bases and J lost 7 bases. The CDR3 spans 13 residues. Germline assignment: CDR1 KGHDR and CDR2 SFDVKD. The CDR3 is CATSDRQGGGYTF. The CDR3, as DNA: TGTGCCACCAGTGACCGACAGGGCGGTGGCTACACCTTC.

The chain employs TRBV3-1 (or the pseudogene TRBV3-2) and TRBJ2-5; a weak D match, TRBD1 (5 bases). The CDR3 consists of 14 residues. Trimming pared 4 bases from V and 5 bases from J, leaving 14 bases between. CDR1 LGHDT and CDR2 YNNKEL come from the germline V gene (reference sequence). CDR3 sequence: CASSLDRQVETQYF. CDR3 in DNA: TGTGCCAGCAGCCTCGACAGACAAGTCGAGACCCAGTACTTC.

The chain recombines TRBV7-8 with TRBJ2-2; 8 bases are shared with TRBD2. This CDR3 region has 15 residues. V shed 3 bases, J shed 3 bases, and the junction held 3 bases outside the gene matches. The V gene's germline CDR1 is SGHVS and CDR2 FQNEAQ. In nucleotides, the CDR3 is TGTGCCAGCAGCTTTCGGGGGGGCGACACCGGGGAGCTGTTTTTT. Translating it yields CASSFRGGDTGELFF.

Comments on this clone: One end of the junction varies from germline; a read error may be responsible. V gene TRBV7-9 combines with J gene TRBJ2-1; no firm D call. CDR3 size: 13 residues. CDR1 and CDR2 from the germline V gene are SEHNR and FQNEAQ (reference sequence). The CDR3 loop reads CASSSTFYYEQFF. CDR3 DNA sequence: TGTGCCAGCAGCTCCACGTTCTACTATGAGCAGTTCTTC.

The chain carries TRBV18 and TRBJ2-7; 11 bases fit TRBD2. The germline V gene has CDR1 KGHSH and CDR2 LQKENI. The junction had 5 bases not matched to a gene; V was cut back by 3 bases and J by 1 base. This CDR3 region has 16 residues. The CDR3 here is CASSPPSGGRSYEQYF. The CDR3 nucleotides are TGTGCCAGCTCACCTCCTAGCGGGGGGCGATCCTACGAGCAGTACTTC.

This clone appeared a few times. V and J are TRBV4-2 and TRBJ1-2; D may be TRBD1 (6 bases). Germline values: CDR1 LGHNA, CDR2 YNFKEQ. Trimming removed 4 bases at V and 5 bases at J, with 17 bases between. The CDR3 length is 15 residues. The CDR3 region has the DNA TGTGCCAGCAGCCCCCCAGGGACGGACAGTTATGGCTACACCTTC. Translated, it gives CASSPPGTDSYGYTF.

The chain carries TRBV7-2 and TRBJ2-2, with a weak D call TRBD1 (6 bases). The CDR3 extends over 14 amino acids. Trimming cost V 6 bases and J 5 bases, with 13 bases left between them. The germline V gene has CDR1 SGHTA and CDR2 FQGNSA. The CDR3 loop is CASSFSGVTGELFF. CDR3 DNA sequence: TGTGCCAGCAGTTTTTCAGGGGTGACCGGGGAGCTGTTTTTT. The whole variable domain, remainder taken from reference TRBV7-2 and TRBJ2-2, is GAGVSQSPSNKVTEKGKDVELRCDPISGHTALYWYRQSLGQGLEFLIYFQGNSAPDKSGLPSDRFSAERTGGSVSTLTIQRTQQEDSAVYLCASSFSGVTGELFFGEGSRLTVL.

The chain couples TRBV3-1 (or the pseudogene TRBV3-2) to TRBJ2-2; D is possibly TRBD1 (5 bases). Germline loops: CDR1 LGHDT, CDR2 YNNKEL (reference sequence). V dropped 4 bases and J dropped 0 bases, with 9 bases sitting between them. This CDR3 spans 15 amino acids. The CDR3 region has the DNA TGTGCCAGCAGCCTCAGGGTCGCGAACACCGGGGAGCTGTTTTTT. Translated, it gives CASSLRVANTGELFF.